Each of the 32 T cell receptor beta chains below was sequenced from the same sample in a study of Graves' ophthalmopathy and Graves' hyperthyroidism. The TCR beta CDR3 regions underwent amplification from RNA transcripts. Scientists carried out first-round RT-PCR using HTBI primers and then a second-round multiplex PCR. Each CDR3 protein is one row after TCRdb ran MiXCR on the multiplex PCR reads. The profile covers about 160,000 distinct CDR3 sequences, with under 45% appearing a single time and around 9.3% taken by the ten largest. The sequenced sample consisted of peripheral blood. The receptors shown here come from a man in his thirties or forties with Graves' ophthalmopathy.

The chain has TRBV11-2 and TRBJ1-1; D gene ambiguous. The germline CDR1 and CDR2 sequences are SGHAT and FQNNGV. V lost 6 bases, J lost 3 bases, and 14 bases lay in between. CDR3 size: 14 residues. CDR3 DNA sequence: TGTGCCAGCAGGGTGGCGGTCACCGACACTGAAGCTTTCTTT. Translation: CASRVAVTDTEAFF. Full variable domain (outside the CDR3, taken from reference TRBV11-2 and TRBJ1-1): EAGVAQSPRYKIIEKRQSVAFWCNPISGHATLYWYQQILGQGPKLLIQFQNNGVVDDSQLPKDRFSAERLKGVDSTLKIQPAKLEDSAVYLCASRVAVTDTEAFFGQGTRLTVV.

The rearrangement links TRBV28 to TRBJ1-2; D gene ambiguous. V shed 4 bases and J shed 11 bases, with 14 bases lying between them. This CDR3 contains 12 residues. Germline loops: CDR1 MDHEN, CDR2 SYDVKM. DNA for the CDR3: TGTGCCAGCAGTTCGCCCCTGGTCCCATACACCTTC. Residues: CASSSPLVPYTF.

The CDR3 reads CASTHSGGHQETQYF. The CDR3 region has the DNA TGTGCCAGCACCCATTCAGGGGGACACCAAGAGACCCAGTACTTC. This chain joins TRBV6-1 and TRBJ2-5; TRBD1 matches 7 bases. From germline, CDR1 is MNHNS and CDR2 SASEGT. The CDR3 has 15 residues. After removal of 7 bases from V and 0 bases from J, the junction contained 8 bases not matched to a gene.

This clonotype was found many times. The chain recombines TRBV24-1 with TRBJ2-2; TRBD1 matches at 7 bases. This CDR3 is 16 amino acids long. Germline CDR1 reads KGHDR; CDR2 reads SFDVKD. V dropped 4 bases and J dropped 1; count of bases not matched to a gene: 5. The CDR3 protein is CATSDRTGRNTGELFF. CDR3 nucleotides: TGTGCCACCAGTGACCGGACAGGACGGAACACCGGGGAGCTGTTTTTT.

The chain's CDR3 is CASTPTSGRRGTYEQYF. CDR3 bases: TGTGCCAGCACCCCGACTAGCGGGAGAAGAGGTACCTACGAGCAGTACTTC. This chain uses TRBV6-7 with TRBJ2-7; TRBD2 aligns across 12 bases. TRBV6-7 counts as an open reading frame of uncertain function. The J segment lost 2 bases and the V segment lost 7 bases, leaving 12 bases of the junction unmatched. CDR3 size: 17 residues.

The chain is built from TRBV15 and TRBJ2-5; D might be TRBD2 (6 bases). The V gene lost 0 bases and the J gene lost 5 bases, with 16 bases spanning the gap. From germline, CDR1 is LNHNV and CDR2 YYDKDF (reference sequence). The CDR3 is 16 amino acids. DNA of the CDR3: TGTGCCACCAGCAGAGAGAGGACTACCATGAGGGAGACCCAGTACTTC. Translation: CATSRERTTMRETQYF.

The sample holds a few counts of this clonotype. The chain employs TRBV20-1 and TRBJ2-7; TRBD1 or TRBD2 may be the D gene (5 bases each). Germline V gene lookup returns CDR1 DFQATT and CDR2 SNEGSKA (reference sequence). V lost 0 bases to trimming and J lost 2 bases, with 14 bases between them. The CDR3 has 15 amino acids. The CDR3 DNA reads TGCAGTGCTAGAGATTCGGAGTTGGGACCCTACGAGCAGTACTTC. Encoded protein: CSARDSELGPYEQYF.

The table lists this clonotype with many counts. V gene TRBV20-1 combines with J gene TRBJ1-6; TRBD1 is a possible D gene (5 bases). The V end was cut by 0 bases, the J end by 7 bases, with 10 bases between. This CDR3 region has 14 residues. Per the germline V gene, CDR1 is DFQATT and CDR2 is SNEGSKA (reference sequence). Here the CDR3 DNA reads TGCAGTGCTAGAGAAGGGGCGCTAAATTCACCCCTCCACTTT. Encoded protein: CSAREGALNSPLHF.

The chain has TRBV6-2 or TRBV6-3 and TRBJ1-5, with TRBD1 matching 8 bases. V lost 4 bases and J lost 5; bases outside the gene matches: 10. CDR1 is MNHEY and CDR2 is SVGEGT in the germline V gene. The CDR3 spans 16 residues. The CDR3 spells CASSSIGQGFYQPQHF. The CDR3 bases are TGTGCCAGCAGTTCCATAGGACAGGGCTTTTATCAGCCCCAGCATTTT.

This rearrangement joins TRBV27 to TRBJ1-1; D ambiguous. Between the trimmed V and J ends, which lost 6 bases and 3 bases, there was a span of 11 bases. This CDR3 has 13 amino acids. Germline CDR1 MNHEY, CDR2 SMNVEV (reference sequence). The CDR3 loop is CASSLFGDTEAFF. As DNA, the CDR3 is TGTGCCAGCAGCCTCTTTGGGGACACTGAAGCTTTCTTT.

The V gene is TRBV30, the J gene TRBJ2-7; D is perhaps TRBD1 (6 bases). Trimming removed 2 bases at V and 3 bases at J, with 11 bases between. The CDR3 runs 13 residues. Per the germline V gene, CDR1 is GTSNPN and CDR2 is SVGIG (reference sequence). CDR3 DNA sequence: TGTGCCTGGAGTTGGGGGCAAAGCTACGAGCAGTACTTC. As protein: CAWSWGQSYEQYF.

This clonotype occurred many times. The rearrangement joins TRBV30 to TRBJ2-7; 7 nucleotides line up with TRBD2. The germline V gene encodes CDR1 GTSNPN and CDR2 SVGIG (reference sequence). J was trimmed by 0 bases and V by 8 bases; bases with no gene match: 7. The CDR3 covers 13 residues. The DNA of the CDR3 is TGTGCCGGGCTTAGGGACTACTCCTACGAGCAGTACTTC. Amino acid sequence: CAGLRDYSYEQYF.

The chain recombines TRBV28 with TRBJ1-2; 8 bases map to TRBD1. The CDR3 is made up of 15 amino acids. CDR1 MDHEN and CDR2 SYDVKM come from the germline V gene. J gave up 1 base and V 7 bases, and 8 bases lay outside the gene matches. CDR3 nucleotide sequence: TGTGCCAGCACCGCGTCCAGGGGGCTTAACTATGGCTACACCTTC. It codes for CASTASRGLNYGYTF.

This clonotype has ten or more counts. One end of the junction does not line up with germline, which may come from a read error. The J gene is TRBJ2-4, the V gene TRBV28; 15 nucleotides align to TRBD2. The CDR3 is 20 amino acids. Germline V gene data show CDR1 as MDHEN and CDR2 as SYDVKM. The CDR3 here is CASTPRGLAGGSVAKNIRYF. The CDR3 DNA reads TGTGCCAGCACTCCGAGGGGACTAGCGGGAGGATCAGTGGCCAAAAACATTCGGTACTTC.

The gene calls are TRBV12-5 and TRBJ1-2; D not certain. Trimming pared 2 bases from V and 4 bases from J, leaving 11 bases between. The germline V gene has CDR1 LGHNT and CDR2 FRNRAP. The CDR3 extends over 14 amino acids. In DNA, the CDR3 is TGTGCTAGTGGTTTGCCGATAAGAGGCTATGGCTACACCTTC. Amino acids: CASGLPIRGYGYTF.

Ten or more counts support this clonotype. V usage is TRBV10-3 and J usage is TRBJ2-7; weak D call: TRBD1 (5 bases). The CDR3 has 13 residues. V lost 7 bases and J lost 6, with 16 bases in between. Germline loops: CDR1 ENHRY, CDR2 SYGVKD. In nucleotides, the CDR3 is TGTGCCATCACCGACCCCAGGGTCGGCGAGCAGTACTTC. Translation: CAITDPRVGEQYF.

This clonotype was recorded at least ten times. This rearrangement joins TRBV6-2 or TRBV6-3 to TRBJ2-7, with TRBD2 matching over 10 bases. Looked up from germline, CDR1 is MNHEY and CDR2 is SVGEGT. V was pared by 5 bases and J by 0 bases, with 1 base of the junction left unmatched. The CDR3 covers 14 residues. In DNA, the CDR3 is TGTGCCAGCAGTAGGACTAGCGGCTCCTACGAGCAGTACTTC. It is translated as CASSRTSGSYEQYF.

This clonotype was counted ten times or more. This chain connects TRBV5-1 to TRBJ2-7; D may correspond to TRBD1 or TRBD2 (5 bases each). V was cut by 4 bases and J by 5 bases, with 19 bases left in between. There are 15 residues in the CDR3. Germline values: CDR1 SGHRS, CDR2 YFSETQ. This chain's CDR3 is CASSRWDARVDEQYF. The CDR3 region has the DNA TGCGCCAGCAGCCGGTGGGACGCTCGAGTCGACGAGCAGTACTTC.

This clonotype was recorded at least ten times. The chain employs TRBV5-1 and TRBJ2-7; D is possibly TRBD2 (6 bases). This CDR3 region has 15 residues. The germline V gene encodes CDR1 SGHRS and CDR2 YFSETQ. Trimming took off 4 bases at V and 6 bases at J, with 20 bases between the two ends. The CDR3 sequence is CASSHLPGTVSEQYF. The CDR3 bases are TGCGCCAGCAGCCACCTCCCGGGGACTGTCTCCGAGCAGTACTTC.

In its sample, this clonotype was seen many times. CDR3 DNA sequence: TGTGCCAGCAGCCTGCCCGGGGAACCATACGAGCAGTACTTC. This translates into CASSLPGEPYEQYF. The chain joins TRBV6-2 or TRBV6-3 to TRBJ2-7; D possibly corresponds to TRBD2 (5 bases). The germline V gene encodes CDR1 MNHEY and CDR2 SVGEGT. The V and J ends lost 6 bases and 4 bases respectively, with 16 bases between them. The CDR3 contains 14 residues.

This clonotype was seen many times. The chain combines TRBV19 with TRBJ2-7, with D uncertain. V was clipped by 0 bases and J by 2 bases, with 11 bases between them. This CDR3 is 15 amino acids long. The V gene's germline CDR1 is LNHDA and CDR2 SQIVND (reference sequence). CDR3 protein: CASSIDDNRAYEQYF. CDR3 nucleotide sequence: TGTGCCAGTAGTATAGACGACAACAGAGCCTACGAGCAGTACTTC.

The rearrangement links TRBV6-2 or TRBV6-3 to TRBJ2-7; D might be TRBD2 (5 bases). The CDR3 is 14 amino acids. Trimming stripped 5 bases from V and 3 bases from J, with 14 bases between. Per the germline V gene, CDR1 is MNHEY and CDR2 is SVGEGT. CDR3 amino acids: CASSNPGSVYEQYF. CDR3 nucleotides: TGTGCCAGCAGTAACCCGGGGTCCGTCTACGAGCAGTACTTC.

The CDR3 DNA follows: TGTGCCAGTCAACGGGACTTTGGAAACACCATATATTTT. This sequence encodes CASQRDFGNTIYF. V usage is TRBV2 and J usage is TRBJ1-3; a possible D gene is TRBD1 (5 bases). V was shortened by 9 bases and J by 3 bases, with 12 bases between the two germline ends. The CDR3 totals 13 residues. The V gene's germline CDR1 is SNHLY and CDR2 FYNNEI.

This chain uses TRBV6-1 with TRBJ2-7; D is uncertain. The V end was cut by 9 bases, the J end by 3 bases, with 15 bases between. The CDR3 is made up of 13 amino acids. CDR1 is MNHNS and CDR2 is SASEGT in the germline V gene. The CDR3 loop is CASKIGASYEQYF. Here the CDR3 DNA reads TGTGCCAGTAAGATAGGCGCGAGCTACGAGCAGTACTTC.

The table lists this clonotype with many counts. The chain employs TRBV7-8 and TRBJ2-5; TRBD2 matches at 9 bases. With V trimmed by 7 bases and J by 5 bases, 11 bases remained unmatched. Per germline, CDR1 SGHVS and CDR2 FQNEAQ. This CDR3 has 15 residues. In nucleotides, the CDR3 is TGTGCCAGCATTTCCCTGGCGGGAGGGATGGAGACCCAGTACTTC. Protein product: CASISLAGGMETQYF.

This clonotype was counted ten times or more. The V and J genes are TRBV30 and TRBJ2-7, with 12 bases identical to TRBD2. The CDR3 has 16 amino acids. Germline V gene data show CDR1 as GTSNPN and CDR2 as SVGIG (reference sequence). V gave up 1 base and J gave up 3 bases; unmatched junction bases: 7. Here the CDR3 reads CAWSGLAGDPRYEQYF. CDR3 coding DNA: TGTGCCTGGAGTGGACTAGCGGGAGACCCTCGCTACGAGCAGTACTTC.

Ten or more counts support this clonotype. V usage is TRBV30 and J usage is TRBJ2-7, with D uncertain. Germline CDR1 and CDR2: GTSNPN and SVGIG (reference sequence). The CDR3 covers 12 residues. Trimming shortened V by 1 base and J by 7 bases, and 11 bases separated the two germline ends. As DNA, the CDR3 is TGTGCCTGGAGTGCGATAGTGGGGGAGCAGTACTTC. Encoded protein: CAWSAIVGEQYF. Drawing the rest from reference TRBV30 and TRBJ2-7, the complete variable domain is SQTIHQWPATLVQPVGSPLSLECTVEGTSNPNLYWYRQAAGRGLQLLFYSVGIGQISSEVPQNLSASRPQDRQFILSSKKLLLSDSGFYLCAWSAIVGEQYFGPGTRLTVT.

The V and J genes are TRBV24-1 and TRBJ2-5; 7 bases are shared with TRBD1. With 4 bases clipped from V and 2 bases from J, the junction kept 12 bases outside the gene matches. The CDR3 spans 17 residues. CDR1 and CDR2 from the germline V gene are KGHDR and SFDVKD. CDR3 nucleotides: TGTGCCACCAGTGACCAGGCCCGGGACAGATCTCAAGAGACCCAGTACTTC. Protein: CATSDQARDRSQETQYF.

This clonotype occurred a few times. This rearrangement joins TRBV6-1 to TRBJ1-1; D is uncertain. Germline-derived CDR1 and CDR2 are MNHNS and SASEGT. The CDR3 is made up of 14 amino acids. The germline V and J ends were trimmed by 6 bases and 0 bases, with 11 bases remaining between them. CDR3 sequence reads: CASRPSTVNTEAFF. The DNA for the CDR3 is TGTGCCAGCAGACCTTCGACGGTGAACACTGAAGCTTTCTTT.

Comment on this clonotype: An end of the junction differs from the germline gene, which may be a read error. The rearrangement links TRBV6-2 or TRBV6-3 to TRBJ1-5, with D possibly TRBD1 on 6 matching bases. Germline loops: CDR1 MNHEY, CDR2 SVGEGT. This CDR3 comprises 14 residues. In DNA, the CDR3 is TGTGCCAGCAGTCCAGGACGGGACAATCAGCCCCCGCATTTT. It yields the protein CASSPGRDNQPPHF.

This clonotype was detected ten times or more. The genes are TRBV5-1 and TRBJ2-7; a possible D gene is TRBD2 (6 bases). The CDR3 extends over 12 amino acids. Germline CDR1 reads SGHRS; CDR2 reads YFSETQ. Trimming took 5 bases from V and 6 from J, leaving 12 bases between them. The CDR3 is CASRAPGGEQYF. The CDR3 DNA reads TGCGCCAGCAGGGCCCCCGGGGGCGAGCAGTACTTC.

In its sample, this clonotype was seen many times. V and J are TRBV28 and TRBJ2-5; D is uncertain. CDR1 is MDHEN, CDR2 SYDVKM, per germline. The ends were cut back, 2 bases at V and 0 bases at J, with 13 bases in the middle. The CDR3 is made up of 16 amino acids. The CDR3 DNA is TGTGCCAGCAGTTTAAACTACCTCTCGTACCAAGAGACCCAGTACTTC. It is translated as CASSLNYLSYQETQYF. Variable domain in full (rest from reference TRBV28 and TRBJ2-5): DVKVTQSSRYLVKRTGEKVFLECVQDMDHENMFWYRQDPGLGLRLIYFSYDVKMKEKGDIPEGYSVSREKKERFSLILESASTNQTSMYLCASSLNYLSYQETQYFGPGTRLLVL.